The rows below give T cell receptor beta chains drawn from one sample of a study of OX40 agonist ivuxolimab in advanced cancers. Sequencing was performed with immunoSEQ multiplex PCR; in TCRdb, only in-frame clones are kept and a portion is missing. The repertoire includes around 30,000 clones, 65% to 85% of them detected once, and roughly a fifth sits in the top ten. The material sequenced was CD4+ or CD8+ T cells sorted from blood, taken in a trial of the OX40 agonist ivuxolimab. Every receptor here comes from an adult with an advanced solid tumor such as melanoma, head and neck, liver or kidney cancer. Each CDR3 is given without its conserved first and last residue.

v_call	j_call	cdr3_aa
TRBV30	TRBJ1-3	AWKGSGNTIY
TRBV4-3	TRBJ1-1	ASSQAGGLRYTEAF
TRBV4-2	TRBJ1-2	ASSSTGAPHGYT
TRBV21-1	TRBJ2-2	ASSKERLAGGATGELF
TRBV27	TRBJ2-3	ASSPGRPSDTQY
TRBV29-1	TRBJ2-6	SVEGLGANVLT
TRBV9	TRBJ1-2	ASSVAVSWGYGYT
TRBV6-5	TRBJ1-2	ASRTGNGYT
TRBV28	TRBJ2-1	ASSFRVRGDDEQF
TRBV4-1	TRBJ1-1	ASSQVRVRTEAF
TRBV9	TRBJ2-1	ASSVGGGSGVEQF
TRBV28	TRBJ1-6	ASSFTPGQINSPLH
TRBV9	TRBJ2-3	ASSVGAGITDTQY
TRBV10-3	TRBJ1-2	AISEPPQRGTANYGYT
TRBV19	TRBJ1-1	ASSSPGTLEAF
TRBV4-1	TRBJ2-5	ASSQAPYQETQY
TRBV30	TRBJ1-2	AWSDALRYGYT
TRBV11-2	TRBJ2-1	ASSQGLAGGGEQF
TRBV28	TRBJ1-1	ASSLQGITEAF
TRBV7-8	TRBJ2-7	ASSPSGSLNEQY
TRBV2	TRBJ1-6	ASRRGLQGMYSPLH
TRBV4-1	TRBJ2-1	ASSQEWGINNEQF
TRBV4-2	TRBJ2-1	ASSLRTSGSNEQF
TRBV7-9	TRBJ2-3	ASSILAGPTDTQY
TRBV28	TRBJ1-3	ASTLTGDGNTIY
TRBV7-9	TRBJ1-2	ASSLGALGRNYGYT
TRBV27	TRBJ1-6	ASSLGLGVNSPLH
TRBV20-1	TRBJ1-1	SAPGGEAF
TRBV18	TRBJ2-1	ASSLGQGSYNEQF
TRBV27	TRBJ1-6	ASTHLGQSYNSPLH
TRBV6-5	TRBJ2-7	ASSYIGTGSYEQY
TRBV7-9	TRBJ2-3	ASSKTGSTDTQY
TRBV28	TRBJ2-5	ASSFLETQY
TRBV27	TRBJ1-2	ASSPGTGNGYT
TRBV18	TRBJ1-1	ASSPGLGEAF
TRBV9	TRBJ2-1	ASSVAPRGPEQF
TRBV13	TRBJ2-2	ASSALTSGLNTGELF
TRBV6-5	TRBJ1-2	ASSSMATYGYT
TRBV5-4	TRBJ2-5	ASSFKGEGETQY
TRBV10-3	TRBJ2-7	AISGGGGQQY
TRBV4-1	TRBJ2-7	ASSQGLDLYEQY
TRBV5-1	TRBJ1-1	ASSFLGRPQDTEAF
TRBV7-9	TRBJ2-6	ASSLGDSFSGANVLT